The present T cell receptor beta chain was sequenced within a study of shared clonotypes between healthy human individuals. Per germline, CDR1 MNHEY and CDR2 SVGAGI. The CDR3 has 13 residues. The J segment lost 5 bases and the V segment lost 7 bases, leaving 7 bases of the junction unmatched. This clone showed up just a few times. Profiled with immunoSEQ multiplex PCR; TCRdb holds only in-frame clones, not every one. This table holds approximately 940,000 clones, about three quarters found once. The donors, healthy adults who were HIV-negative, had experienced no recent acute infections or vaccinations.

Sequenced: memory CD4+ T cells sorted from blood. Regarding subset: CD45RA-negative fraction. This receptor was identified in a man younger than 35 in good health. The chain links TRBV6-5 to TRBJ1-1; 7 positions agree with TRBD1. The CDR3 reads CASKKTGITEAFF. CDR3 nucleotides: TGTGCCAGCAAGAAGACAGGGATAACTGAAGCTTTCTTT.